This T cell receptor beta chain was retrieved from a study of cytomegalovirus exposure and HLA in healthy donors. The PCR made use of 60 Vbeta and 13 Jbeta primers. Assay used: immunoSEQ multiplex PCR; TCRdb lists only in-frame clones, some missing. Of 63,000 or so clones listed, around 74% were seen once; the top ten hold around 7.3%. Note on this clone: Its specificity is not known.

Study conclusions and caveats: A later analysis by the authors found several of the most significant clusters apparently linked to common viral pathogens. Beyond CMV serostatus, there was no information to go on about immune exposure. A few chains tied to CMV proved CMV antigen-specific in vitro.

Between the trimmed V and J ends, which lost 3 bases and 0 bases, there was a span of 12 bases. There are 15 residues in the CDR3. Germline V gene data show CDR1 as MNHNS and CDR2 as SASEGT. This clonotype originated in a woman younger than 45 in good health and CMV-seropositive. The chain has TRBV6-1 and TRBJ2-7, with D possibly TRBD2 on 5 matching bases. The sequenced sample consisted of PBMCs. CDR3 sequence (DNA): TGTGCCAGCAGTGACCCCCCGGGGTACTCCTACGAGCAGTACTTC. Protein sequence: CASSDPPGYSYEQYF.